This T cell receptor (beta chain) was found in a study of control samples from healthy donors and cancer patients. Sequenced by immunoSEQ multiplex PCR; TCRdb stores in-frame clones only, minus some. The sample has about 49,000 clones; roughly 85% are singletons. What was sequenced was PBMCs. This TCR was sampled from a woman in her 50s with lung cancer.

The CDR3 bases are TGTGCCAGCAGTTACACCATGGGTTCCTACGAGCAGTACTTC. It codes for CASSYTMGSYEQYF. The J gene is TRBJ2-7, the V gene TRBV6-5; no clear D gene. From germline, CDR1 is MNHEY and CDR2 SVGAGI. Trimming left V 2 bases short and J 1 base short, with 9 bases between. This CDR3 comprises 14 residues.